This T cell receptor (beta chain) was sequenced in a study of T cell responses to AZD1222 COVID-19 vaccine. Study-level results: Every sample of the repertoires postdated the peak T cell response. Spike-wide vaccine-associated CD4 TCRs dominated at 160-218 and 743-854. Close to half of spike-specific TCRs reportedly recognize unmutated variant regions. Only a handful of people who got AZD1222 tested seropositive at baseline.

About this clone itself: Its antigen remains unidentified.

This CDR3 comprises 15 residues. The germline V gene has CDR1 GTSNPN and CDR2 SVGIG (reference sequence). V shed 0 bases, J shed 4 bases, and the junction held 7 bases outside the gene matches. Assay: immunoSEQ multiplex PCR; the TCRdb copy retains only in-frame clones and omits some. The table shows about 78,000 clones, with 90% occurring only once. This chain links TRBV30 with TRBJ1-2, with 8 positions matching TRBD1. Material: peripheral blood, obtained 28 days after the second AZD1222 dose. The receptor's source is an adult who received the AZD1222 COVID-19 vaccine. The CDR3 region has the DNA TGTGCCTGGAGTGTCCACAGGGGGGGGAGCTATGGCTACACCTTC. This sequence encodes CAWSVHRGGSYGYTF.